These 31 T cell receptor beta chains originate from one sample sequenced in a study of blood T cells in healthy people across ages. With a J-beta primer mix and a sample-barcoded 5' primer, a second PCR ran roughly 7 to 11 cycles. One entry per CDR3 protein, called by TCRdb with MiXCR from the 5' RACE reads. Of roughly 930,000 distinct CDR3 sequences in the sample, roughly 43% were seen once. Sequencing was performed on blood. The source of these receptors is a man aged 30-40 years in good health.

The table lists this clonotype with a count of one. The rearrangement links TRBV9 to TRBJ2-1, with D perhaps being TRBD1 or TRBD2 (5 bases each). This CDR3 has 15 amino acids. Trimming cost V 0 bases and J 7 bases, with 14 bases left between them. Germline lookup yields CDR1 SGDLS and CDR2 YYNGEE. The CDR3 bases are TGTGCCAGCAGCGTAGCCCAGGGTTGGGGGAATGAGCAGTTCTTC. Amino acid sequence: CASSVAQGWGNEQFF.

This chain links TRBV5-1 with TRBJ1-1; unclear D gene. CDR1 and CDR2 from the germline V gene are SGHRS and YFSETQ. The V end was cut by 3 bases, the J end by 2 bases, with 17 bases between. CDR3 length equals 16 residues. In nucleotides, the CDR3 is TGCGCCAGCAGCTATGATGGGCAGCCACCAAACACTGAAGCTTTCTTT. Protein sequence: CASSYDGQPPNTEAFF.

This clonotype appeared a few times. The rearrangement links TRBV6-6 to TRBJ2-7; D is perhaps TRBD1 or TRBD2 (5 bases each). Germline CDR1 MNHNY, CDR2 SVGAGI (reference sequence). V dropped 8 bases and J dropped 9 bases, with 26 bases sitting between them. CDR3 length: 15 residues. The CDR3 is CASDIQKGEGFGQYF. DNA for the CDR3: TGTGCCAGCGATATACAGAAAGGCGAGGGGTTCGGGCAGTACTTC.

V and J are TRBV7-8 and TRBJ2-7; 7 nucleotides align to TRBD1. This CDR3 region has 17 residues. The J segment lost 3 bases and the V segment lost 1 base, leaving 12 bases of the junction unmatched. From germline, CDR1 is SGHVS and CDR2 FQNEAQ. Here the CDR3 DNA reads TGTGCCAGCAGCTTAGTCGGACAGGAAGTATACCTCTACGAGCAGTACTTC. This gives the protein CASSLVGQEVYLYEQYF.

The chain couples TRBV4-1 to TRBJ2-7; 7 bases align to TRBD1. Trimming took 8 bases from V and 3 from J; bases not matched to a gene: 10. Germline V lookup: CDR1 MGHRA, CDR2 YSYEKL. The CDR3 contains 14 residues. The CDR3 coding sequence is TGCGCCAGCGCCGACCGGGACAGTGGCTACGAGCAGTACTTC. As protein: CASADRDSGYEQYF.

J is TRBJ2-7 and V is TRBV7-8; a possible D gene is TRBD2 (6 bases). The CDR3 sequence is 15 residues long. V was pared by 2 bases and J by 5 bases, with 16 bases between. The germline V gene has CDR1 SGHVS and CDR2 FQNEAQ. The CDR3, as DNA: TGTGCCAGCAGCTTAAATCCCCTGACGGGGGACGAGCAGTACTTC. Translating gives CASSLNPLTGDEQYF.

This chain joins TRBV4-2 and TRBJ1-4; tentatively, D is TRBD1 (6 bases). This CDR3 comprises 15 residues. Trimming stripped 5 bases from V and 4 bases from J, with 14 bases between. Looked up from germline, CDR1 is LGHNA and CDR2 is YNFKEQ. The chain's CDR3 is CASSGSTGVNEKLFF. The CDR3 DNA reads TGTGCCAGCAGCGGATCGACAGGCGTTAATGAAAAACTGTTTTTT.

The chain joins TRBV7-6 to TRBJ1-2, with D maybe TRBD1 (6 bases). V was trimmed by 2 bases and J by 8 bases, leaving 18 bases between them. CDR1 and CDR2 from the germline V gene are SGHVS and FNYEAQ. This CDR3 spans 15 amino acids. The DNA of the CDR3 is TGTGCCAGCAGCTTATCGACAGGCCTACCTGGCGGCTACACCTTC. As protein: CASSLSTGLPGGYTF.

The chain has TRBV7-2 and TRBJ1-2, with 7 bases lining up with TRBD1. This CDR3 region has 14 residues. The germline V gene encodes CDR1 SGHTA and CDR2 FQGNSA. Trimming at V came to 5 bases and at J to 3 bases, leaving 6 bases not matched to a gene. CDR3 protein: CASSRGGADYGYTF. CDR3 in DNA: TGTGCCAGCAGCCGAGGGGGCGCTGACTATGGCTACACCTTC.

This chain joins TRBV28 and TRBJ2-4, with D hard to call. The DNA matches TRBJ2-7 better at its end, which makes the J call doubtful. This CDR3 is 12 amino acids long. CDR1 and CDR2 (germline): MDHEN, SYDVKM. The CDR3 DNA reads as TGTGCCAGCAGTTTGAGTCGGTTCGAGCAGTACTTC. Translating gives CASSLSRFEQYF.

The rearrangement joins TRBV25-1 to TRBJ2-1, with 7 bases matching TRBD2. Germline V lookup: CDR1 MGHDK, CDR2 SYGVNS. CDR3 length: 16 residues. V was pared by 3 bases and J by 5 bases, with 10 bases of the junction left unmatched. CDR3 residues: CASSELTGREHNEQFF. Written as DNA, the CDR3 is TGTGCCAGCAGTGAGCTTACGGGGCGGGAGCACAATGAGCAGTTCTTC.

In its sample, this clonotype was seen a few times. The chain uses TRBV2 and TRBJ1-2; no clear D. The CDR3 is 13 amino acids. Germline-derived CDR1 and CDR2 are SNHLY and FYNNEI. The V end was cut by 4 bases, the J end by 8 bases, with 14 bases between. CDR3 amino acids: CASSGNSQAGYTF. In DNA form, the CDR3 reads TGTGCCAGCAGTGGAAACTCTCAGGCGGGCTACACCTTC.

The genes are TRBV20-1 and TRBJ1-5; D unresolved. CDR1 DFQATT and CDR2 SNEGSKA come from the germline V gene (reference sequence). The CDR3 is 15 amino acids. The V and J ends lost 5 bases and 0 bases respectively, with 14 bases between them. The CDR3: CSAPFDAFSNQPQHF. CDR3 nucleotides: TGCAGTGCTCCCTTTGACGCATTTAGCAATCAGCCCCAGCATTTT.

The chain uses TRBV12-3 or TRBV12-4 and TRBJ1-5; D is unclear. CDR3 length equals 14 residues. The V end lost 3 bases, the J end lost 1 base, and 7 bases lay between the germline ends. CDR3 amino acids: CASSFGLSNQPQHF. CDR3 DNA: TGTGCCAGCAGTTTTGGTCTAAGCAATCAGCCCCAGCATTTT.

V usage is TRBV6-2 or TRBV6-3 and J usage is TRBJ2-1; the match to TRBD1 covers 10 bases. Germline V CDR1 and CDR2: MNHEY, SVGEGT. V was pared by 11 bases and J by 8 bases, with 12 bases of the junction left unmatched. This CDR3 spans 14 amino acids. CDR3 DNA sequence: TGTGCCGCCTCACTGGACAGGGGGGATTATGAGCAGTTCTTC. Protein product: CAASLDRGDYEQFF.

CDR3 protein: CASSSGTRAYNEQFF. DNA for the CDR3: TGTGCCAGCAGTAGCGGGACTAGAGCCTACAATGAGCAGTTCTTC. This chain links TRBV27 with TRBJ2-1; 8 bases are a match to TRBD2. CDR3 size: 15 residues. The germline V gene has CDR1 MNHEY and CDR2 SMNVEV (reference sequence). The V segment lost 5 bases and the J segment 2 bases; nucleotides outside the gene matches: 5.

This chain joins TRBV13 and TRBJ1-2, with D hard to call. The CDR3 spans 16 residues. Per the germline V gene, CDR1 is PRHDT and CDR2 is FYEKMQ (reference sequence). Trimming shortened V by 5 bases and J by 3 bases, and 19 bases separated the two germline ends. The CDR3 loop reads CASSPNSGLEDYGYTF. DNA of the CDR3: TGTGCCAGCAGCCCGAACTCCGGGTTGGAGGACTATGGCTACACCTTC.

This clonotype was seen only a few times. The chain joins TRBV4-1 to TRBJ2-7, with 11 bases aligning to TRBD2. Matching the DNA end better, TRBJ2-4 makes the J call doubtful. In germline, CDR1 is MGHRA, CDR2 YSYEKL. The CDR3 covers 15 residues. CDR3: CASSQVAGGQTIQYF. DNA of the CDR3: TGCGCCAGCAGCCAAGTAGCGGGGGGGCAAACCATTCAGTACTTC.

This clonotype has only a few counts. This rearrangement joins TRBV25-1 to TRBJ2-7, with 7 bases lining up with TRBD1. Germline V gives CDR1 MGHDK, CDR2 SYGVNS. The ends lost 5 bases at V and 2 bases at J; junction bases unmatched: 6. This CDR3 spans 14 amino acids. CDR3 sequence: CASSPRDSTYEQYF. For the CDR3, the DNA is TGTGCCAGCAGTCCCAGGGACAGCACCTACGAGCAGTACTTC.

In this sample, this clonotype turned up a few times. This rearrangement joins TRBV12-3 or TRBV12-4 to TRBJ2-7; no clear D gene. Trimming took 6 bases from V and 0 from J, leaving 9 bases between them. CDR3 length: 13 amino acids. The CDR3 region is CASSQLTSYEQYF. CDR3 nucleotides: TGTGCCAGCAGCCAATTAACCTCCTACGAGCAGTACTTC.

This chain uses TRBV14 with TRBJ2-1; D unclear. CDR1 is SGHDN and CDR2 is FVKESK in the germline V gene. Trimming cost V 4 bases and J 5 bases, with 9 bases left between them. CDR3 length equals 13 residues. The CDR3 nucleotides are TGTGCCAGCAGCCGGGCCAGCCACAATGAGCAGTTCTTC. This encodes CASSRASHNEQFF.

This clonotype was seen only a few times. The CDR3 coding sequence is TGTGCCAGCAGTTCCTTCGCTCAACAGGGGCGGCAGTATTTT. Translated: CASSSFAQQGRQYF. The rearrangement links TRBV28 to TRBJ2-3; 7 bases match TRBD1. The V gene end was trimmed by 4 bases and the J gene end by 11 bases; junction bases not matched to a gene: 12. Germline V gene lookup returns CDR1 MDHEN and CDR2 SYDVKM. This CDR3 has 14 residues.

The chain recombines TRBV5-1 with TRBJ2-7, with D tentatively TRBD1 (7 bases). The ends were cut back, 3 bases at V and 5 bases at J, with 18 bases in the middle. Germline CDR1 is SGHRS and CDR2 is YFSETQ. The CDR3 length is 15 residues. The CDR3 here is CASSWGEQGFDEQYF. The DNA for the CDR3 is TGCGCCAGCAGCTGGGGGGAACAGGGGTTCGACGAGCAGTACTTC.

Here the CDR3 reads CATSPLGAQNYGYTF. The CDR3 bases are TGTGCCACCAGCCCCCTTGGAGCACAGAACTATGGCTACACCTTC. This chain joins TRBV15 and TRBJ1-2; D unclear. The CDR3 spans 15 residues. With 5 bases removed from V and 2 bases from J, the gap between germline ends came to 15 bases. The germline CDR1 and CDR2 sequences are LNHNV and YYDKDF (reference sequence).

Ten or more counts support this clonotype. The rearrangement joins TRBV5-1 to TRBJ2-1; D call uncertain. CDR1 SGHRS and CDR2 YFSETQ come from the germline V gene. Trimming took 0 bases from V and 8 from J, leaving 9 bases between them. The CDR3 is 13 amino acids. Here the CDR3 reads CASSLAENDEQFF. Here the CDR3 DNA reads TGCGCCAGCAGCTTGGCCGAGAACGATGAGCAGTTCTTC.

The rearrangement links TRBV18 to TRBJ2-3, with D perhaps TRBD2 (5 bases). This CDR3 has 15 amino acids. The germline V gene has CDR1 KGHSH and CDR2 LQKENI. The germline V and J ends were trimmed by 3 bases and 4 bases, with 14 bases remaining between them. CDR3 loop: CASSPRGGEADTQYF. DNA of the CDR3: TGTGCCAGCTCACCTCGTGGAGGCGAGGCAGATACGCAGTATTTT.

This clonotype has more than one count but fewer than ten. CDR3 protein: CATSGRGSRDTQYF. The DNA of the CDR3 is TGTGCCACCAGTGGCAGGGGGTCCCGAGATACGCAGTATTTT. The rearrangement uses TRBV24-1 and TRBJ2-3; 7 nucleotides agree with TRBD1. CDR3 size: 14 residues. The germline V gene encodes CDR1 KGHDR and CDR2 SFDVKD. J gave up 5 bases and V 5 bases, and 6 bases lay outside the gene matches.

The genes are TRBV6-5 and TRBJ2-7; 11 bases fit TRBD2. Trimming cost V 2 bases and J 2 bases; bases outside gene matches: 11. Germline V gene sequence: CDR1 MNHEY, CDR2 SVGAGI. CDR3 length equals 18 residues. CDR3 nucleotides: TGTGCCAGCAGTTACCTTATATCGCTAGCGGGGGGCACCTACGAGCAGTACTTC. This encodes CASSYLISLAGGTYEQYF.

A few counts support this clonotype. The rearrangement joins TRBV5-1 to TRBJ2-1, with 10 bases lining up with TRBD2. The V and J ends lost 2 bases and 10 bases, in that order; junction bases with no gene match: 6. The CDR3 has 14 amino acids. The germline V gene encodes CDR1 SGHRS and CDR2 YFSETQ. The CDR3 nucleotides read TGCGCCAGCAGCTTAAGCGGGGGGGTTCGAGAGCAGTTCTTC. Protein sequence: CASSLSGGVREQFF. Drawing the rest from reference TRBV5-1 and TRBJ2-1, the complete variable domain is KAGVTQTPRYLIKTRGQQVTLSCSPISGHRSVSWYQQTPGQGLQFLFEYFSETQRNKGNFPGRFSGRQFSNSRSEMNVSTLELGDSALYLCASSLSGGVREQFFGPGTRLTVL.

In this sample, this clonotype turned up a few times. The V call is TRBV20-1, the J call TRBJ1-1; D unresolved. The V end lost 1 base, the J end lost 3 bases, and 9 bases lay between the germline ends. The CDR3 has 13 amino acids. The germline V gene encodes CDR1 DFQATT and CDR2 SNEGSKA (reference sequence). DNA of the CDR3: TGCAGTGCTAGAGTTTTCGTAGACACTGAAGCTTTCTTT. Translating gives CSARVFVDTEAFF.

This clonotype has ten or more counts. The chain uses TRBV20-1 and TRBJ2-1; 8 positions agree with TRBD2. The CDR3 spans 13 residues. V was pared by 6 bases and J by 6 bases, with 7 bases of the junction left unmatched. The germline V gene encodes CDR1 DFQATT and CDR2 SNEGSKA (reference sequence). DNA of the CDR3: TGCAGTGCCCCAACAGCGGGGGCCAATGAGCAGTTCTTC. It codes for CSAPTAGANEQFF.